This TCR beta chain stems from a study of cytomegalovirus exposure and HLA in healthy donors. The study's findings and limits: The only immune exposure information that was available was CMV serostatus. Sequencing likely generated an artifact that appeared as a cluster of highly shared sequence variants.

It was with 60 Vbeta and 13 Jbeta primers that the PCR ran. Profiling relied on immunoSEQ multiplex PCR, and the TCRdb table lists in-frame clones only, not all of them. The sample holds some 180,000 clones; about 10% are singletons and the top ten take 1% to 1.5%. The CDR3 covers 16 residues. CDR1 is SGHNT, CDR2 YENEEA, per germline. V shed 4 bases and J 6 bases; nucleotides not matched to a gene: 13. This clone has a single count. What it recognizes is unknown. The sequence was obtained from a woman aged 25 to 39 in good health and CMV-seropositive. This chain joins TRBV11-3 and TRBJ2-3; 7 bases line up with TRBD1. The sample was PBMCs. The CDR3 here is CASSSQRGGPRDTQYF. In DNA form, the CDR3 reads TGTGCCAGCAGCTCCCAACGAGGGGGCCCAAGGGATACGCAGTATTTT.